Listed here are 19 T cell receptor beta chains from one sample, sequenced in a study of T cell responses to AZD1222 COVID-19 vaccine. Produced via immunoSEQ multiplex PCR; TCRdb's table is partial and in-frame only. The table includes approximately 150,000 clones, around nine tenths detected once. The source was peripheral blood, collected 28 days after the second AZD1222 dose. The receptors were sampled from an adult who received the AZD1222 COVID-19 vaccine.

This clone appeared once. The chain carries TRBV7-8 and TRBJ2-3; 7 bases align to TRBD1. This CDR3 is 16 amino acids long. The junction had 8 bases not matched to a gene; V was cut back by 1 base and J by 4 bases. Germline-derived CDR1 and CDR2 are SGHVS and FQNEAQ. The CDR3 reads CASSLGAGGVADTQYF. CDR3 bases: TGTGCCAGCAGCTTAGGGGCAGGGGGTGTCGCAGATACGCAGTATTTT. Looking up the rest from reference TRBV7-8 and TRBJ2-3 gives the full variable domain: GAGVSQSPRYKVAKRGQDVALRCDPISGHVSLFWYQQALGQGPEFLTYFQNEAQLDKSGLPSDRFFAERPEGSVSTLKIQRTQQEDSAVYLCASSLGAGGVADTQYFGPGTRLTVL.

The chain combines TRBV5-4 with TRBJ1-5, with D hard to call. V gave up 0 bases and J gave up 0 bases, with 7 bases separating them. CDR1 is SGHNT and CDR2 is YYREEE in the germline V gene (reference sequence). The CDR3 runs 15 residues. CDR3: CASSLDGNSNQPQHF. The CDR3 coding sequence is TGTGCCAGCAGCTTGGACGGGAATAGCAATCAGCCCCAGCATTTT.

V usage is TRBV6-5 and J usage is TRBJ2-2; D is ambiguous. Germline assignment: CDR1 MNHEY and CDR2 SVGAGI. The CDR3 extends over 16 amino acids. Deletions cut 0 bases from V and 6 bases from J, with 14 bases between. CDR3 region: CASSYSGSVQAGELFF. For the CDR3, the DNA is TGTGCCAGCAGTTACTCAGGCTCCGTTCAGGCCGGGGAGCTGTTTTTT.

The gene calls are TRBV25-1 and TRBJ2-1, with TRBD1 matching over 9 bases. There are 13 residues in the CDR3. Germline assignment: CDR1 MGHDK and CDR2 SYGVNS. The V segment lost 10 bases and the J segment 9 bases; nucleotides outside the gene matches: 10. The CDR3 spells CATTGGGLGEQFF. The CDR3 nucleotides are TGTGCCACCACAGGGGGCGGCCTGGGTGAGCAGTTCTTC.

The CDR3 coding sequence is TGTGCCAGTAGTGGTCAGGGGAATTCACCCCTCCACTTT. Translation: CASSGQGNSPLHF. The rearrangement links TRBV19 to TRBJ1-6; D perhaps matches TRBD1 (6 bases). Germline CDR1 and CDR2: LNHDA and SQIVND (reference sequence). CDR3 length equals 13 residues. V lost 5 bases to trimming and J lost 7 bases, with 9 bases between them.

This clone was found a few times. This chain joins TRBV7-9 and TRBJ1-1, with D unresolved. With 1 base removed from V and 2 bases from J, the gap between germline ends came to 8 bases. In germline, CDR1 is SEHNR, CDR2 FQNEAQ (reference sequence). The CDR3 has 14 amino acids. The CDR3 nucleotides read TGTGCCAGCAGCTTAGTACGGGGTAACACTGAAGCTTTCTTT. It yields the protein CASSLVRGNTEAFF.

The gene calls are TRBV6-1 and TRBJ1-6, with 7 bases aligning to TRBD1. In germline, CDR1 is MNHNS, CDR2 SASEGT. The CDR3 loop spans 17 amino acids. Unmatched junction bases numbered 12, after V lost 1 base and J lost 9 bases. In nucleotides, the CDR3 is TGTGCCAGCAGTGAAGTGTTCTCGGGACAGAGCACTTCACCCCTCCACTTT. Protein product: CASSEVFSGQSTSPLHF.

The chain uses TRBV9 and TRBJ1-2; 9 bases are a match to TRBD1. CDR1 and CDR2 (germline): SGDLS, YYNGEE. The CDR3 extends over 15 amino acids. The J segment lost 8 bases and the V segment lost 1 base, leaving 9 bases of the junction unmatched. CDR3 DNA: TGTGCCAGCAGCGTAAATGGACAGGGGTCTTTCGGCTACACCTTC. Its translation: CASSVNGQGSFGYTF.

The rearrangement links TRBV12-5 to TRBJ1-1; unclear D gene. Looked up from germline, CDR1 is LGHNT and CDR2 is FRNRAP. V lost 0 bases, J lost 1 base, and 9 bases lay in between. This CDR3 contains 15 residues. This chain's CDR3 is CASGLVKGGNTEAFF. CDR3 in DNA: TGTGCTAGTGGTTTGGTTAAGGGAGGGAACACTGAAGCTTTCTTT.

The V gene is TRBV3-1 (or the pseudogene TRBV3-2), the J gene TRBJ2-5, with D tentatively TRBD1 (5 bases). Trimming removed 4 bases at V and 4 bases at J, with 10 bases between. CDR1 is LGHDT, CDR2 YNNKEL, per germline (reference sequence). The CDR3 is 13 amino acids. The CDR3 DNA reads TGTGCCAGCAGCCGGGGCCCGGGAGAGACCCAGTACTTC. This translates into CASSRGPGETQYF.

The chain couples TRBV30 to TRBJ1-1; possibly TRBD1 for D (6 bases). The CDR3 is made up of 11 amino acids. Germline-derived CDR1 and CDR2 are GTSNPN and SVGIG (reference sequence). The V end lost 4 bases, the J end lost 11 bases, and 14 bases lay between the germline ends. The CDR3 reads CAWTGARKAFF. Written as DNA, the CDR3 is TGTGCCTGGACGGGGGCGAGAAAGGCTTTCTTT.

CDR3 protein: CASSQNPGLSTDTQYF. The CDR3 region has the DNA TGCGCCAGCAGCCAAAATCCGGGACTAAGCACAGATACGCAGTATTTT. V gene TRBV4-1 combines with J gene TRBJ2-3; 7 nucleotides align to TRBD2. Germline trimming cut 2 bases from V and 0 bases from J; bases unmatched to any gene: 5. The CDR3 is 16 amino acids. The germline V gene encodes CDR1 MGHRA and CDR2 YSYEKL.

The V call is TRBV18, the J call TRBJ1-1; D not resolved. The CDR3 runs to 13 residues. Trimming removed 2 bases from V and 6 bases from J, with 10 bases in between. CDR1 KGHSH and CDR2 LQKENI come from the germline V gene. CDR3 protein: CASSPMREAEAFF. The CDR3 nucleotides are TGTGCCAGCTCACCAATGAGGGAAGCTGAAGCTTTCTTT.

This chain links TRBV19 with TRBJ1-1, with TRBD1 as a possible D gene (5 bases). Trimming cost V 5 bases and J 0 bases, with 10 bases left between them. CDR1 LNHDA and CDR2 SQIVND come from the germline V gene (reference sequence). The CDR3 length is 14 residues. CDR3 sequence reads: CASSYGGMNTEAFF. For the CDR3, the DNA is TGTGCCAGTAGTTATGGGGGTATGAACACTGAAGCTTTCTTT.

The chain employs TRBV29-1 and TRBJ1-3; TRBD1 matches 8 bases. Looked up from germline, CDR1 is SQVTM and CDR2 is ANQGSEA. The CDR3 is 15 residues long. Trimming cost V 6 bases and J 4 bases; bases outside gene matches: 11. The CDR3 DNA follows: TGCAGCGTCATAGGACAGGGCGTCTCGGGAAACACCATATATTTT. Protein: CSVIGQGVSGNTIYF.

The V call is TRBV7-9, the J call TRBJ1-1, with D unclear. CDR1 and CDR2 (germline): SEHNR, FQNEAQ (reference sequence). The CDR3 length is 13 residues. V lost 3 bases, J lost 4 bases, and 9 bases lay in between. In DNA form, the CDR3 reads TGTGCCAGCAGCTTTGAGGGCGGCACTGAAGCTTTCTTT. Protein: CASSFEGGTEAFF.

V usage is TRBV3-1 (or the pseudogene TRBV3-2) and J usage is TRBJ1-5, with no clear D. Trimming shortened V by 4 bases and J by 2 bases, and 9 bases separated the two germline ends. The CDR3 has 14 residues. CDR1 is LGHDT and CDR2 is YNNKEL in the germline V gene (reference sequence). The CDR3 here is CASSPLGGNQPQHF. DNA for the CDR3: TGTGCCAGCAGCCCGCTCGGGGGCAATCAGCCCCAGCATTTT.

The chain has TRBV7-8 and TRBJ1-1; perhaps TRBD1 as D (5 bases). V was clipped by 1 base and J by 5 bases, with 11 bases between them. CDR1 and CDR2 from the germline V gene are SGHVS and FQNEAQ. CDR3 length equals 14 residues. This CDR3 reads CASSLGLGETEAFF. CDR3 coding DNA: TGTGCCAGCAGCTTAGGATTAGGGGAGACTGAAGCTTTCTTT.

This rearrangement joins TRBV11-3 to TRBJ1-1; tentative D call: TRBD1 (6 bases). In germline, CDR1 is SGHNT, CDR2 YENEEA. CDR3 length: 13 residues. V was shortened by 8 bases and J by 4 bases, with 14 bases between the two germline ends. The CDR3 protein is CASGGARGTEAFF. The DNA of the CDR3 is TGTGCCAGCGGGGGGGCGCGGGGCACTGAAGCTTTCTTT.